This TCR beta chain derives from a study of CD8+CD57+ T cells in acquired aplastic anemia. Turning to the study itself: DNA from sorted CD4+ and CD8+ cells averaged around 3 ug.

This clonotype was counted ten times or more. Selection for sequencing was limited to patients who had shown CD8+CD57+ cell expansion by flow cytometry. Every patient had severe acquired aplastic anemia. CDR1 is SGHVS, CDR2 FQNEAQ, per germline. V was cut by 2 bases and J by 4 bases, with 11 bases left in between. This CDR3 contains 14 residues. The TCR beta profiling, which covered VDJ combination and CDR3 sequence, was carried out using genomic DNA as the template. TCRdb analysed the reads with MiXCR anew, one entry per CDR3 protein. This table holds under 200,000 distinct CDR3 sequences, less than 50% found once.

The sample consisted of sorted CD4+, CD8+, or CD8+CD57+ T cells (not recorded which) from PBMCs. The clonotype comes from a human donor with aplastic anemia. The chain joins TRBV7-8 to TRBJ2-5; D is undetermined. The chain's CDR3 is CASSLMGFVETQYF. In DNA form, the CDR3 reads TGTGCCAGCAGCTTAATGGGTTTCGTAGAGACCCAGTACTTC.